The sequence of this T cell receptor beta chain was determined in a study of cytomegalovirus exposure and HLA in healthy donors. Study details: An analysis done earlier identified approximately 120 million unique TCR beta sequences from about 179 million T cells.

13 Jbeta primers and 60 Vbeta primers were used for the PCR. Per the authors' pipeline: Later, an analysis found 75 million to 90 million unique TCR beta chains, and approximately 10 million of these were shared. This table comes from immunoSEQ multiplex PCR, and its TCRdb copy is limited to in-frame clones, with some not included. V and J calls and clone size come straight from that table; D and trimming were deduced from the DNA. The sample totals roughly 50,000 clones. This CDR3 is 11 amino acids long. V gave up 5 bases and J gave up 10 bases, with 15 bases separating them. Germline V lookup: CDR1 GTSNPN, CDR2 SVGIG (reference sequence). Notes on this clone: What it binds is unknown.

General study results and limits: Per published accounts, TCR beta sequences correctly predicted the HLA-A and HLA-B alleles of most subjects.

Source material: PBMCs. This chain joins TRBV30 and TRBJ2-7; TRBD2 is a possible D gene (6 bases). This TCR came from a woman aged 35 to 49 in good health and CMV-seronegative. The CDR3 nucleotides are TGTGCCTGGGGGGGGAATGGGCGCCAGTACTTC. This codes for CAWGGNGRQYF.